The 20 T cell receptor beta chains below all came from one sample that was sequenced in a study of Ad26.COV2.S vaccination and SARS-CoV-2 variants (dated by TCRdb to about 2021). Per the publication, the treatment or condition label means: 15 to 20 received Ad26.COV2.S at low or high dose, single or two shots; 5 received placebo; per-sample allocation not given. Repertoires of vaccine and placebo recipients were sequenced from samples taken on day 63 after the first injection. Library preparation used the immunoSEQ multiplex PCR assay. TCRdb took this table from immuneACCESS and kept in-frame rearrangements with V and J called. Such tables lack part of the clones; where checked against another copy, unresolved V genes explain under half of the gap, and the rest is unexplained. Present in this sample are about 320,000 clones, around four fifths of which were seen just once. The leading ten clones occupy approximately 2.1% of the sample.

The source was peripheral blood, collected in a trial of Ad26.COV2.S vaccine versus placebo. These receptors came from a person between 18 and 59 years old who received the Ad26.COV2.S COVID-19 vaccine or a placebo.

The chain uses TRBV12-3 or TRBV12-4 and TRBJ2-5; 9 nucleotides line up with TRBD2. This CDR3 region has 13 residues. The J segment lost 4 bases and the V segment lost 6 bases, leaving 3 bases of the junction unmatched. CDR3 residues: CASRRGGGETQYF. The DNA for the CDR3 is TGTGCCAGCAGGCGGGGGGGCGGAGAGACCCAGTACTTC.

This chain joins TRBV7-3 and TRBJ2-1, with D hard to call. The CDR3 has 13 amino acids. The germline V and J ends were trimmed by 5 bases and 6 bases, with 11 bases remaining between them. Germline CDR1 and CDR2: SGHTA and FQGTGA. This chain's CDR3 is CASSPGLGNEQFF. In DNA form, the CDR3 reads TGTGCCAGCAGCCCCGGGCTTGGCAATGAGCAGTTCTTC.

The V call is TRBV5-1, the J call TRBJ2-5, with TRBD1 matching 7 bases. The CDR3 consists of 13 residues. The V and J ends lost 8 bases and 1 base, in that order; junction bases with no gene match: 5. Germline CDR1 reads SGHRS; CDR2 reads YFSETQ. CDR3 bases: TGCGCCAGGATTAACAGGGGCCAAGAGACCCAGTACTTC. Protein: CARINRGQETQYF.

To note about this clone: This sequence may be a read error, since a much larger clone differs from it by one base. V usage is TRBV27 and J usage is TRBJ2-6, with D tentatively TRBD1 (5 bases). Germline CDR1 and CDR2: MNHEY and SMNVEV (reference sequence). This CDR3 region has 14 residues. V lost 5 bases, J lost 0 bases, and 5 bases lay in between. CDR3 coding DNA: TGTGCCAGCAGTGACAGCTCTGGGGCCAACGTCCTGACTTTC. Protein sequence: CASSDSSGANVLTF.

The rearrangement links TRBV5-4 to TRBJ2-3, with D possibly being TRBD1 (5 bases). The CDR3 consists of 16 residues. Germline lookup yields CDR1 SGHNT and CDR2 YYREEE (reference sequence). The V and J ends lost 0 bases and 0 bases respectively, with 11 bases between them. In nucleotides, the CDR3 is TGTGCCAGCAGCTTGGGGACAATAGTTAGCACAGATACGCAGTATTTT. This encodes CASSLGTIVSTDTQYF. Looking up the rest from reference TRBV5-4 and TRBJ2-3 gives the full variable domain: ETGVTQSPTHLIKTRGQQVTLRCSSQSGHNTVSWYQQALGQGPQFIFQYYREEENGRGNFPPRFSGLQFPNYSSELNVNALELDDSALYLCASSLGTIVSTDTQYFGPGTRLTVL.

This clone was detected once. This chain uses TRBV6-5 with TRBJ1-1; D remains ambiguous. The germline gives CDR1 MNHEY, CDR2 SVGAGI. V lost 2 bases to trimming and J lost 1 base, with 8 bases between them. This CDR3 has 14 amino acids. The chain's CDR3 is CASSYAQANTEAFF. CDR3 bases: TGTGCCAGCAGTTACGCCCAGGCGAACACTGAAGCTTTCTTT.

The rearrangement joins TRBV2 to TRBJ2-2; no clear D. V was cut by 3 bases and J by 6 bases, with 14 bases left in between. The CDR3 extends over 15 amino acids. The germline V gene has CDR1 SNHLY and CDR2 FYNNEI. The CDR3 DNA follows: TGTGCCAGCAGTGACCGGAGTTTACAATCCGGGGAGCTGTTTTTT. Translated: CASSDRSLQSGELFF.

The CDR3 coding sequence is TGTGCCAGCAGACCTGGACTCCCTCGGAACGGGGAGCTGTTTTTT. It encodes CASRPGLPRNGELFF. This sequence joins TRBV6-2 or TRBV6-3 and TRBJ2-2, with TRBD2 as a possible D gene (5 bases). Germline assignment: CDR1 MNHEY and CDR2 SVGEGT. The V and J ends lost 6 bases and 7 bases respectively, with 18 bases between them. CDR3 length: 15 residues.

V usage is TRBV7-9 and J usage is TRBJ1-3; D gene ambiguous. This CDR3 is 16 amino acids long. Trimming took 4 bases from V and 0 from J, leaving 13 bases between them. Germline lookup yields CDR1 SEHNR and CDR2 FQNEAQ (reference sequence). DNA for the CDR3: TGTGCCAGCAGCTACCAGTCGACACACTCTGGAAACACCATATATTTT. Translating it yields CASSYQSTHSGNTIYF.

The genes are TRBV3-1 (or the pseudogene TRBV3-2) and TRBJ2-7; D might be TRBD2 (5 bases). This CDR3 spans 16 amino acids. The germline V gene encodes CDR1 LGHDT and CDR2 YNNKEL (reference sequence). Deletions cut 4 bases from V and 2 bases from J, with 18 bases between. The CDR3 is CASSLALSRDTYEQYF. CDR3 DNA: TGTGCCAGCAGCCTCGCACTGTCCCGGGATACCTACGAGCAGTACTTC.

The gene calls are TRBV9 and TRBJ2-7, with a tentative D call TRBD2 (5 bases). The V gene lost 3 bases and the J gene lost 6 bases, with 19 bases spanning the gap. Germline V gene lookup returns CDR1 SGDLS and CDR2 YYNGEE. This CDR3 spans 15 amino acids. CDR3 sequence reads: CASSARTGTFSEQYF. CDR3 sequence (DNA): TGTGCCAGCAGCGCCAGGACTGGTACTTTTAGCGAGCAGTACTTC.

J is TRBJ2-7 and V is TRBV24-1; TRBD2 aligns across 7 bases. Germline assignment: CDR1 KGHDR and CDR2 SFDVKD. V lost 4 bases, J lost 2 bases, and 4 bases stayed unmatched. This CDR3 spans 14 amino acids. CDR3 nucleotide sequence: TGTGCCACCAGTGACGCGGGGGAAACCTACGAGCAGTACTTC. Encoded protein: CATSDAGETYEQYF.

This clone was detected only a few times. The genes are TRBV28 and TRBJ1-4, with 7 bases fitting TRBD1. Germline assignment: CDR1 MDHEN and CDR2 SYDVKM. The V gene end was trimmed by 3 bases and the J gene end by 4 bases; junction bases not matched to a gene: 2. The CDR3 loop spans 14 amino acids. DNA for the CDR3: TGTGCCAGCAGTTTCCCAGGGGGTAATGAAAAACTGTTTTTT. Amino acids: CASSFPGGNEKLFF. Complete variable domain (other parts from reference TRBV28 and TRBJ1-4): DVKVTQSSRYLVKRTGEKVFLECVQDMDHENMFWYRQDPGLGLRLIYFSYDVKMKEKGDIPEGYSVSREKKERFSLILESASTNQTSMYLCASSFPGGNEKLFFGSGTQLSVL.

Only a few counts were recorded for this clone. This CDR3 is CASSLEGGATEAFF. CDR3 nucleotide sequence: TGTGCCAGCAGCTTAGAAGGGGGGGCCACTGAAGCTTTCTTT. The rearrangement uses TRBV7-9 and TRBJ1-1, with a weak D call TRBD1 (6 bases). The CDR3 runs to 14 residues. The germline gives CDR1 SEHNR, CDR2 FQNEAQ (reference sequence). Trimming stripped 1 base from V and 4 bases from J, with 10 bases between.

The chain has TRBV14 and TRBJ1-2; D is ambiguous. The CDR3 has 15 residues. The V gene's germline CDR1 is SGHDN and CDR2 FVKESK. Trimming left V 5 bases short and J 5 bases short, with 18 bases between. In nucleotides, the CDR3 is TGTGCCAGCAGCTCAACCGGCCGGGTGTCGTATGGCTACACCTTC. It encodes CASSSTGRVSYGYTF.

The chain is built from TRBV28 and TRBJ1-5; D is uncertain. The CDR3 has 13 amino acids. With 4 bases removed from V and 5 bases from J, the gap between germline ends came to 9 bases. Germline assignment: CDR1 MDHEN and CDR2 SYDVKM. The CDR3 reads CASSSTDYQPQHF. The CDR3 nucleotides are TGTGCCAGCAGTTCAACGGATTATCAGCCCCAGCATTTT.

The V and J genes are TRBV9 and TRBJ1-1, with D perhaps TRBD1 (5 bases). V was clipped by 0 bases and J by 7 bases, with 10 bases between them. Germline values: CDR1 SGDLS, CDR2 YYNGEE. The CDR3 extends over 13 amino acids. The CDR3 loop reads CASSVGGSSEAFF. DNA for the CDR3: TGTGCCAGCAGCGTAGGGGGGAGTAGTGAAGCTTTCTTT.

The chain joins TRBV6-5 to TRBJ2-7; 7 positions match TRBD1. Germline V CDR1 and CDR2: MNHEY, SVGAGI. This CDR3 spans 13 amino acids. V gave up 5 bases and J gave up 2 bases; unmatched junction bases: 3. Written as DNA, the CDR3 is TGTGCCAGCAGTACAGGGGTTACCTACGAGCAGTACTTC. It translates to CASSTGVTYEQYF.

This chain links TRBV5-4 with TRBJ2-7; D is perhaps TRBD2 (5 bases). Germline CDR1 and CDR2: SGHNT and YYREEE (reference sequence). The V and J ends lost 0 bases and 2 bases respectively, with 24 bases between them. The length of the CDR3 is 19 residues. In DNA form, the CDR3 reads TGTGCCAGCAGCTTGGGGCCGGTGGCTTACGAACAGCGGACCTACGAGCAGTACTTC. Translating gives CASSLGPVAYEQRTYEQYF.

V and J are TRBV3-1 (or the pseudogene TRBV3-2) and TRBJ1-1; D possibly corresponds to TRBD1 (6 bases). Germline V CDR1 and CDR2: LGHDT, YNNKEL (reference sequence). V shed 0 bases and J shed 7 bases, with 12 bases lying between them. The length of the CDR3 is 14 residues. For the CDR3, the DNA is TGTGCCAGCAGCCAAGACCCAGGGACAATTGAAGCTTTCTTT. Translation: CASSQDPGTIEAFF.